This TCR beta chain was captured in a study of T cell clonality in common variable immunodeficiency. Patients had low serum IgG, IgA and/or IgM and specific antibody deficiency. Germline-derived CDR1 and CDR2 are SGHRS and YFSETQ. J was trimmed by 1 base and V by 2 bases; bases with no gene match: 5. The CDR3 sequence is 15 residues long. Study-level points and caveats: CVID subjects shared fewer TCRbeta clones than healthy controls did. Fewer deletions and N-nucleotide insertions were reportedly seen in common variable immunodeficiency TCR beta sequences.

CVID and control samples used equivalent genomic DNA input. Measured with immunoSEQ multiplex PCR; TCRdb has only the in-frame clones, and not every one. In total the sample includes 25,000 to 35,000 clones, none of them seen once. This clone occurred many times. Its target is unknown. The CDR3 is cut off 3 residues early in the read; its end comes from the germline J gene. The sequence came from a human donor with common variable immunodeficiency. The sample comprised peripheral blood mononuclear cells. The chain employs TRBV5-1 and TRBJ2-5, with TRBD2 matching 7 bases. The CDR3 bases that were read are TGCGCCAGCAGCTTCCAAGCGGGAAGCCAAGAGACC. Protein sequence: CASSFQAGSQET. The whole CDR3 protein reads CASSFQAGSQETQYF.